These T cell receptor beta chains were read from a single sample in a study of blood T cell repertoires in COVID-19. Assay used: immunoSEQ multiplex PCR; TCRdb lists only in-frame clones, some missing. The table lists 250,000 to 300,000 clones, about 88% of them singletons. The sample consisted of peripheral blood. These receptors were taken from an older woman with acute or convalescent COVID-19. Both conserved end residues are part of each CDR3. The D gene is left open where the match is weak. Clone size is given for some rows only: seen once, a few or many times, or a class if the clone is expanded.

J	length	V	D	size	CDR3	DNA
TRBJ2-7	12	TRBV3-1/TRBV3-2	.	.	CASSAQGYEQYF	TGTGCCAGCAGCGCTCAGGGCTACGAGCAGTACTTC
TRBJ1-2	14	TRBV4-1	.	.	CASSQDGSGYGYTF	TGCGCCAGCAGCCAAGATGGCAGCGGCTATGGCTACACCTTC
TRBJ1-5	15	TRBV2	.	few	CASSEYREGNQPQHF	TGTGCCAGCAGTGAATACAGGGAAGGCAATCAGCCCCAGCATTTT
TRBJ1-1	16	TRBV6-2/TRBV6-3	.	.	CASSYWGRGVNTEAFF	TGTGCCAGCAGTTACTGGGGGAGGGGAGTGAACACTGAAGCTTTCTTT
TRBJ2-1	13	TRBV3-1/TRBV3-2	.	.	CASSRTEYNEQFF	TGTGCCAGCAGCCGGACAGAATACAATGAGCAGTTCTTC
TRBJ1-5	16	TRBV28	TRBD1	.	CASSPWTGLGNQPQHF	TGTGCCAGCAGTCCCTGGACAGGGTTAGGCAATCAGCCCCAGCATTTT
TRBJ2-6	15	TRBV2	.	.	CASSEEGSGANVLTF	TGTGCCAGCAGTGAAGAGGGGTCTGGGGCCAACGTCCTGACTTTC
TRBJ1-1	14	TRBV5-8	TRBD1	.	CASTEQGVYTEAFF	TGTGCCAGCACCGAACAGGGGGTTTACACTGAAGCTTTCTTT
TRBJ2-1	16	TRBV5-4	.	.	CASSLGGKSSYNEQFF	TGTGCCAGCAGCTTGGGAGGCAAGAGCTCCTACAATGAGCAGTTCTTC
TRBJ2-4	18	TRBV4-3	TRBD2	.	CASSQDLAGALAKNIQYF	TGCGCCAGCAGCCAAGATCTAGCGGGGGCCTTAGCCAAAAACATTCAGTACTTC
TRBJ2-7	14	TRBV18	TRBD1	.	CASSPPWTGTEQYF	TGTGCCAGCTCACCTCCTTGGACAGGAACAGAGCAGTACTTC
TRBJ1-6	14	TRBV9	TRBD1	.	CASSDGTGNSPLHF	TGTGCCAGCAGCGACGGGACAGGGAATTCACCCCTCCACTTT
TRBJ2-1	15	TRBV9	.	.	CASTTGGRSYNEQFF	TGTGCCAGCACCACTGGGGGGAGGTCCTACAATGAGCAGTTCTTC
TRBJ1-4	15	TRBV6-5	TRBD1	.	CASRPLDREDGKLFF	TGTGCCAGCCGGCCTCTAGACAGGGAGGACGGAAAACTGTTTTTT
TRBJ1-1	15	TRBV5-8	.	.	CASSLAPRAGTEAFF	TGTGCCAGCAGCTTGGCCCCACGAGCGGGCACTGAAGCTTTCTTT
TRBJ1-1	13	TRBV5-4	.	.	CASSPLGVTEAFF	TGTGCCAGCAGTCCTCTCGGGGTGACTGAAGCTTTCTTT
TRBJ2-1	14	TRBV5-1	.	.	CASSLEDWPWGQFF	TGCGCCAGCAGCTTGGAGGACTGGCCCTGGGGGCAGTTCTTC
TRBJ1-5	15	TRBV5-1	TRBD1	.	CASSLDRGMNQPQHF	TGCGCCAGCAGCTTGGACAGGGGTATGAATCAGCCCCAGCATTTT
TRBJ2-1	13	TRBV11-3	.	once	CASSRDTYNEQFF	TGTGCCAGCAGCCGGGACACCTACAATGAGCAGTTCTTC
TRBJ2-5	16	TRBV7-2	TRBD2	.	CASSLEMAGGQETQYF	TGTGCCAGCAGCTTAGAGATGGCGGGAGGGCAGGAGACCCAGTACTTC
TRBJ2-2	15	TRBV7-3	TRBD1	.	CASSLTGGASGELFF	TGTGCCAGCAGCCTTACAGGGGGCGCGTCCGGGGAGCTGTTTTTT
TRBJ2-5	15	TRBV2	.	.	CASSEGRVKQETQYF	TGTGCCAGCAGTGAGGGCAGGGTAAAACAAGAGACCCAGTACTTC